Presented here are 19 T cell receptor beta chains from one specimen sequenced in a study of T cells in tuberculosis listed by TCRdb under 2018. Receptor libraries were prepared by the immunoSEQ multiplex PCR assay. TCRdb re-hosts the immuneACCESS table, in-frame sequences only. Its copies lack some clones; in the studies checked, an unresolved V gene accounts for under half of them, and the cause for the rest is not known. The sample data list some 49,000 clones, and roughly 95% of these were observed just once. Of the sample, over 1.1% is held by the ten largest clones. Explained via the paper, the time point label denotes: new active TB diagnosis, blood taken before or within 7 days of starting treatment. This sample comprised PBMCs, obtained at tuberculosis diagnosis. The receptor set was obtained from an adult with tuberculosis.

The J gene is TRBJ2-1, the V gene TRBV6-5; 8 nucleotides align to TRBD1. This CDR3 has 14 amino acids. The trim removed 5 bases at V and 8 bases at J, leaving 8 bases unmatched. Germline loops: CDR1 MNHEY, CDR2 SVGAGI. The CDR3 DNA sequence: TGTGCCAGCAGTGCCAGGGGGCTGGGGGATGAGCAGTTCTTC. Translation gives CASSARGLGDEQFF.

This sequence joins TRBV28 and TRBJ2-7; D is ambiguous. V lost 4 bases and J lost 2, with 3 bases in between. The CDR3 covers 11 residues. Germline V gene lookup returns CDR1 MDHEN and CDR2 SYDVKM. The CDR3 protein is CASSSTYEQYF. For the CDR3, the DNA is TGTGCCAGCAGTTCTACCTACGAGCAGTACTTC.

The V call is TRBV7-2, the J call TRBJ2-2; D perhaps matches TRBD1 (6 bases). Germline V gene lookup returns CDR1 SGHTA and CDR2 FQGNSA. Trimming left V 5 bases short and J 6 bases short, with 10 bases between. CDR3 length: 13 residues. The CDR3 reads CASSLDSPGELFF. DNA of the CDR3: TGTGCCAGCAGCCTGGACAGCCCCGGGGAGCTGTTTTTT.

The V and J genes are TRBV5-1 and TRBJ1-3; 8 bases are a match to TRBD1. V lost 4 bases and J lost 1; bases outside the gene matches: 1. This CDR3 is 14 amino acids long. CDR1 is SGHRS, CDR2 YFSETQ, per germline. The CDR3 nucleotides are TGCGCCAGCAGCCGGACAGGGTCTGGAAACACCATATATTTT. As protein: CASSRTGSGNTIYF.

As DNA, the CDR3 is TGTGCCAGTAGTATATCCAGGGGCGCGAATCAGCCCCAGCATTTT. Amino acids: CASSISRGANQPQHF. The chain links TRBV19 to TRBJ1-5, with TRBD1 as a possible D gene (6 bases). The CDR3 has 15 residues. V lost 2 bases, J lost 4 bases, and 12 bases lay in between. The germline CDR1 and CDR2 sequences are LNHDA and SQIVND (reference sequence).

CDR3 in DNA: TGCAGTGCGCGGGTAGGCAATGAGCAGTTCTTC. Its translation is CSARVGNEQFF. The V gene is TRBV20-1, the J gene TRBJ2-1, with D perhaps matching TRBD2 (5 bases). V was clipped by 6 bases and J by 6 bases, with 9 bases between them. The germline CDR1 and CDR2 sequences are DFQATT and SNEGSKA (reference sequence). The CDR3 spans 11 residues.

This rearrangement joins TRBV7-2 to TRBJ1-5; 7 bases match TRBD1. V lost 4 bases to trimming and J lost 6 bases; unmatched junction nucleotides: 6. CDR3 size: 14 residues. Germline V gene lookup returns CDR1 SGHTA and CDR2 FQGNSA. The CDR3 loop is CASSWTGGTQPQHF. The CDR3 DNA is TGTGCCAGCAGCTGGACAGGAGGGACTCAGCCCCAGCATTTT.

The rearrangement joins TRBV5-1 to TRBJ2-7; D uncertain. The V end was cut by 1 base, the J end by 0 bases, with 8 bases between. The length of the CDR3 is 14 residues. The germline V gene encodes CDR1 SGHRS and CDR2 YFSETQ. The CDR3 sequence: CASSLTEDSYEQYF. The CDR3 DNA sequence: TGCGCCAGCAGCTTGACCGAGGACTCCTACGAGCAGTACTTC. The full variable domain, with the rest looked up from reference TRBV5-1 and TRBJ2-7, is KAGVTQTPRYLIKTRGQQVTLSCSPISGHRSVSWYQQTPGQGLQFLFEYFSETQRNKGNFPGRFSGRQFSNSRSEMNVSTLELGDSALYLCASSLTEDSYEQYFGPGTRLTVT.

V gene TRBV7-2 combines with J gene TRBJ2-7; tentatively, D is TRBD2 (5 bases). The CDR3 has 15 residues. V lost 5 bases, J lost 1 base, and 15 bases lay in between. Per germline, CDR1 SGHTA and CDR2 FQGNSA. Here the CDR3 reads CASSPGVGWSYEQYF. The CDR3 DNA reads TGTGCCAGCAGCCCCGGGGTTGGTTGGTCCTACGAGCAGTACTTC. Full variable domain (missing parts from reference TRBV7-2 and TRBJ2-7): GAGVSQSPSNKVTEKGKDVELRCDPISGHTALYWYRQSLGQGLEFLIYFQGNSAPDKSGLPSDRFSAERTGGSVSTLTIQRTQQEDSAVYLCASSPGVGWSYEQYFGPGTRLTVT.

The chain couples TRBV30 to TRBJ2-7, with TRBD1 matching 9 bases. Germline assignment: CDR1 GTSNPN and CDR2 SVGIG (reference sequence). Trimming cost V 6 bases and J 3 bases; bases outside gene matches: 6. The CDR3 spans 13 residues. Here the CDR3 DNA reads TGTGCCTGCTCGAAGGACAGGGGCTACGAGCAGTACTTC. This sequence encodes CACSKDRGYEQYF.

The chain is built from TRBV4-3 and TRBJ1-2; weak D call: TRBD1 (6 bases). Germline lookup yields CDR1 LGHNA and CDR2 YSLEER. V lost 0 bases to trimming and J lost 9 bases, with 17 bases between them. CDR3 size: 15 residues. The CDR3 coding sequence is TGCGCCAGCAGCCAAGATCTTACAGGGCAGGACCGCTACACCTTC. Its protein product is CASSQDLTGQDRYTF.

CDR3 DNA sequence: TGTGCCAGCAGGGCCGGGCCCGGGGGGGGCTACACCTTC. Protein sequence: CASRAGPGGGYTF. This chain uses TRBV28 with TRBJ1-2, with D maybe TRBD1 (5 bases). V was pared by 6 bases and J by 8 bases, with 16 bases between. Germline CDR1 is MDHEN and CDR2 is SYDVKM. CDR3 length equals 13 residues.

This clone was seen just once. The chain combines TRBV19 with TRBJ1-1, with D possibly being TRBD1 (6 bases). Trimming removed 7 bases at V and 3 bases at J, with 15 bases between. The CDR3 length is 14 residues. The germline CDR1 and CDR2 sequences are LNHDA and SQIVND (reference sequence). CDR3 protein: CASTDLDSYTEAFF. The CDR3 region has the DNA TGTGCCAGTACAGACCTGGACAGCTACACTGAAGCTTTCTTT.

J is TRBJ2-7 and V is TRBV5-6; D might be TRBD2 (7 bases). V was clipped by 7 bases and J by 3 bases, with 14 bases between them. This CDR3 has 13 amino acids. The germline V gene encodes CDR1 SGHDT and CDR2 YYEEEE. CDR3 protein: CASLRGGGYEQYF. CDR3 in DNA: TGTGCCAGCTTAAGGGGAGGGGGCTACGAGCAGTACTTC.

This chain links TRBV19 with TRBJ2-1; unclear D gene. CDR1 and CDR2 (germline): LNHDA, SQIVND (reference sequence). CDR3 length: 14 amino acids. Trimming removed 3 bases at V and 6 bases at J, with 12 bases between. CDR3 sequence (DNA): TGTGCCAGTAGTATTTACAAAAATGTCAATGAGCAGTTCTTC. As protein: CASSIYKNVNEQFF.

J is TRBJ2-7 and V is TRBV10-3; a possible D gene is TRBD1 (6 bases). The germline V gene has CDR1 ENHRY and CDR2 SYGVKD. Trimming pared 5 bases from V and 4 bases from J, leaving 9 bases between. This CDR3 is built from 12 residues. In DNA form, the CDR3 reads TGTGCCATCAGTCCTACAGGGTACGAGCAGTACTTC. Its protein is CAISPTGYEQYF.

The chain employs TRBV19 and TRBJ2-1, with 8 bases identical to TRBD2. Trimming took 3 bases from V and 0 from J; bases not matched to a gene: 13. Germline V gives CDR1 LNHDA, CDR2 SQIVND (reference sequence). The CDR3 spans 19 residues. The CDR3 protein is CASSITSGLGLGSYNEQFF. The CDR3 coding sequence is TGTGCCAGTAGTATTACTAGCGGCCTAGGGCTCGGCTCCTACAATGAGCAGTTCTTC. Supplemented by reference TRBV19 and TRBJ2-1, the full variable domain reads DGGITQSPKYLFRKEGQNVTLSCEQNLNHDAMYWYRQDPGQGLRLIYYSQIVNDFQKGDIAEGYSVSREKKESFPLTVTSAQKNPTAFYLCASSITSGLGLGSYNEQFFGPGTRLTVL.

CDR3 in amino acids: CASSLDGSQPQHF. CDR3 nucleotide sequence: TGTGCCAGCTCCCTCGACGGGAGTCAGCCCCAGCATTTT. The V call is TRBV18, the J call TRBJ1-5, with D hard to call. V shed 6 bases and J shed 6 bases, with 12 bases lying between them. The CDR3 extends over 13 amino acids. Germline-derived CDR1 and CDR2 are KGHSH and LQKENI.

The chain joins TRBV29-1 to TRBJ1-1, with a possible D match to TRBD1 (5 bases). The CDR3 runs 14 residues. Trimming shortened V by 5 bases and J by 4 bases, and 17 bases separated the two germline ends. CDR1 SQVTM and CDR2 ANQGSEA come from the germline V gene. CDR3 sequence (DNA): TGCAGCGTTATCCCCCGGGGGGGGGTCACTGAAGCTTTCTTT. Translated, it gives CSVIPRGGVTEAFF.